This T cell receptor (beta chain) was profiled in a study of metastatic and nonmetastatic thyroid tumors. Background on the study: Peripheral blood and tumor or nodule samples from malignant and benign thyroid patients were compared.

Original processing notes: The study took CDR3 differences across clinicopathological groups and made a distant-metastasis classifier for papillary thyroid cancer from them. MiXCR re-clonotyped the PCR reads for TCRdb. The V and J calls and clone size come from TCRdb's table, not from the authors' own analysis. The sample consists of over 70,000 clones, less than 20% of them appearing once. A word on this clone: One end of the junction varies from germline; a read error may be responsible.

Thyroid surgery was performed in patients who had received no treatment beforehand. CDR3 size: 16 residues. Germline V CDR1 and CDR2: SGHRS, YFSETQ. The rearrangement uses TRBV5-1 and TRBJ2-5, with 7 bases matching TRBD2. The sequenced sample consisted of blood. The TCR comes from a female donor with papillary thyroid cancer or a benign thyroid nodule (not recorded which). Some clones in this sample may be carry-over from other donors' samples. The CDR3 here is CASSPGGVHLGETKYF. The CDR3 bases are TGCGCCAGCAGCCCGGGGGGAGTCCACCTGGGGGAGACCAAGTACTTC.